The 27 T cell receptor beta chains below all came from one sample that was sequenced in a study of blood T cell repertoires in COVID-19. Here immunoSEQ multiplex PCR was the method, and the copy in TCRdb shows in-frame clones only, minus some. This table has 300,000 to 450,000 clones, more than 70% appearing once. Sequencing was done on a sample of PBMCs or T cells enriched from blood (not recorded which). These receptors were taken from a man under 40 who had recovered from COVID-19.

This chain uses TRBV6-5 with TRBJ1-4; no definite D call. Germline V gives CDR1 MNHEY, CDR2 SVGAGI. The CDR3 is 13 residues long. V was cut by 10 bases and J by 8 bases, with 17 bases left in between. The CDR3 reads CATRPTWREKLFF. DNA of the CDR3: TGTGCCACACGACCCACCTGGCGGGAAAAACTGTTTTTT.

The chain is built from TRBV11-2 and TRBJ1-1; D unclear. CDR1 is SGHAT and CDR2 is FQNNGV in the germline V gene. This CDR3 has 11 amino acids. Trimming removed 6 bases at V and 11 bases at J, with 13 bases between. CDR3 amino acids: CASRAGEEAFF. The CDR3 nucleotides read TGTGCCAGCAGGGCCGGGGAGGAGGCTTTCTTT.

The chain employs TRBV18 and TRBJ1-2; possible D gene TRBD1, 6 bases. In germline, CDR1 is KGHSH, CDR2 LQKENI. There are 14 residues in the CDR3. The V and J ends lost 4 bases and 2 bases respectively, with 11 bases between them. CDR3 bases: TGTGCCAGCTCACACACCGGGACAAACTATGGCTACACCTTC. The encoded protein is CASSHTGTNYGYTF.

CDR3: CASSRYYEQYF. In nucleotides, the CDR3 is TGTGCCAGCAGCCGTTACTACGAGCAGTACTTC. This rearrangement joins TRBV7-8 to TRBJ2-7; unclear D gene. Germline CDR1 SGHVS, CDR2 FQNEAQ. The CDR3 loop spans 11 amino acids. The V end lost 5 bases, the J end lost 3 bases, and 5 bases lay between the germline ends.

The V gene is TRBV5-6, the J gene TRBJ2-2, with 7 bases lining up with TRBD1. The trim removed 3 bases at V and 0 bases at J, leaving 2 bases unmatched. Germline CDR1 is SGHDT and CDR2 is YYEEEE. This CDR3 has 15 residues. CDR3 sequence: CASSWTGANTGELFF. Written as DNA, the CDR3 is TGTGCCAGCAGCTGGACAGGAGCGAACACCGGGGAGCTGTTTTTT. Combining the CDR3 with reference TRBV5-6 and TRBJ2-2 gives the whole variable domain DAGVTQSPTHLIKTRGQQVTLRCSPKSGHDTVSWYQQALGQGPQFIFQYYEEEERQRGNFPDRFSGHQFPNYSSELNVNALLLGDSALYLCASSWTGANTGELFFGEGSRLTVL.

V usage is TRBV18 and J usage is TRBJ1-1; D remains unclear. Trimming pared 1 base from V and 5 bases from J, leaving 11 bases between. In germline, CDR1 is KGHSH, CDR2 LQKENI. This CDR3 contains 14 residues. CDR3 residues: CASSPLQEGTEAFF. The CDR3 DNA sequence: TGTGCCAGCTCACCACTTCAAGAGGGAACTGAAGCTTTCTTT.

This chain uses TRBV4-3 with TRBJ1-2; the D is unclear. The CDR3 covers 15 residues. Trimming cost V 1 base and J 0 bases, with 9 bases left between them. Germline lookup yields CDR1 LGHNA and CDR2 YSLEER. As DNA, the CDR3 is TGCGCCAGCAGCCAAGGGGCAGTTCCTAACTATGGCTACACCTTC. It is translated as CASSQGAVPNYGYTF.

This clone was observed a single time. The chain links TRBV10-2 to TRBJ2-7; D may be TRBD1 (5 bases). The V end lost 10 bases, the J end lost 2 bases, and 12 bases lay between the germline ends. Germline CDR1 is WSHSY and CDR2 is SAAADI. CDR3 length: 12 residues. CDR3 protein: CATLTVAYEQYF. The CDR3 nucleotides read TGCGCCACCTTGACAGTTGCCTACGAGCAGTACTTC.

This clone was seen a few times. CDR3 protein: CASSKQGRRVFTDTQYF. CDR3 DNA: TGTGCCAGCAGCAAACAGGGGCGCCGGGTTTTCACAGATACGCAGTATTTT. The chain combines TRBV7-9 with TRBJ2-3; 7 bases line up with TRBD1. The junction had 13 bases not matched to a gene; V was cut back by 5 bases and J by 2 bases. The germline V gene has CDR1 SEHNR and CDR2 FQNEAQ (reference sequence). The CDR3 sequence is 17 residues long.

The chain couples TRBV6-2 or TRBV6-3 to TRBJ2-5; 8 positions agree with TRBD2. In germline, CDR1 is MNHEY, CDR2 SVGEGT. J lost 4 bases, V lost 5 bases, and 3 bases had no gene match. The CDR3 length is 13 residues. CDR3 sequence (DNA): TGTGCCAGCAGTCACGGGAGGGTAGAGACCCAGTACTTC. Translating gives CASSHGRVETQYF.

The chain has TRBV7-3 and TRBJ2-6, with 8 positions matching TRBD2. The germline gives CDR1 SGHTA, CDR2 FQGTGA. CDR3 length: 20 residues. Trimming removed 5 bases from V and 0 bases from J; junction bases left unmatched: 15. CDR3 region: CASSAGPVSGAVSGANVLTF. In DNA, the CDR3 is TGTGCCAGCAGCGCAGGTCCAGTTAGCGGGGCTGTCTCTGGGGCCAACGTCCTGACTTTC.

The V and J genes are TRBV19 and TRBJ2-5; no clear D. Germline lookup yields CDR1 LNHDA and CDR2 SQIVND (reference sequence). V was shortened by 1 base and J by 5 bases, with 8 bases between the two germline ends. This CDR3 is 13 amino acids long. The CDR3 DNA follows: TGTGCCAGTAGTATAGCCCTCGGGGAGACCCAGTACTTC. This encodes CASSIALGETQYF.

This chain connects TRBV30 to TRBJ2-7; 7 nucleotides agree with TRBD1. From germline, CDR1 is GTSNPN and CDR2 SVGIG (reference sequence). The trim removed 4 bases at V and 2 bases at J, leaving 5 bases unmatched. The CDR3 is 13 amino acids. The CDR3 DNA reads as TGTGCCTGGAATTGGCAGGGGGCCTACGAGCAGTACTTC. Its translation: CAWNWQGAYEQYF.

The chain employs TRBV27 and TRBJ1-2; TRBD1 matches 11 bases. V shed 4 bases and J 8 bases; nucleotides not matched to a gene: 6. Germline loops: CDR1 MNHEY, CDR2 SMNVEV (reference sequence). This CDR3 is 14 amino acids long. This CDR3 is CASSSTGTGGGYTF. The CDR3 DNA is TGTGCCAGCAGTTCAACCGGGACAGGGGGGGGCTACACCTTC.

This rearrangement joins TRBV14 to TRBJ2-5; no reliable D call. This CDR3 is 15 amino acids long. Between the trimmed V and J ends, which lost 0 bases and 1 base, there was a span of 9 bases. CDR1 SGHDN and CDR2 FVKESK come from the germline V gene. The CDR3 DNA is TGTGCCAGCAGCCAAGACCGAAACAGCCAAGAGACCCAGTACTTC. Residues: CASSQDRNSQETQYF.

V usage is TRBV3-1 (or the pseudogene TRBV3-2) and J usage is TRBJ1-1; D unresolved. V lost 4 bases and J 1 base, leaving 10 bases between the germline ends. The CDR3 has 14 amino acids. Germline V gives CDR1 LGHDT, CDR2 YNNKEL (reference sequence). The CDR3 is CASSRGVTNTEAFF. The CDR3 DNA is TGTGCCAGCAGCCGGGGAGTAACGAACACTGAAGCTTTCTTT.

The rearrangement links TRBV10-3 to TRBJ2-1; 13 nucleotides line up with TRBD2. The V gene's germline CDR1 is ENHRY and CDR2 SYGVKD. V trimming: 7 bases; J trimming: 2 bases; junction bases outside the gene matches: 11. The CDR3 loop spans 18 amino acids. CDR3 DNA: TGTGCCATCATGGGGACTAGCGGGGCGGCCGTGGCCTACAATGAGCAGTTCTTC. Protein: CAIMGTSGAAVAYNEQFF.

V and J are TRBV7-9 and TRBJ2-3; D may be TRBD2 (6 bases). The length of the CDR3 is 15 residues. Germline V gives CDR1 SEHNR, CDR2 FQNEAQ (reference sequence). Trimming pared 2 bases from V and 2 bases from J, leaving 11 bases between. CDR3 region: CASSLTGLNTDTQYF. For the CDR3, the DNA is TGTGCCAGCAGCTTAACGGGACTTAACACAGATACGCAGTATTTT.

The rearrangement joins TRBV7-3 to TRBJ2-2; D gene uncertain. Trimming took 6 bases from V and 0 from J, leaving 14 bases between them. Germline CDR1 SGHTA, CDR2 FQGTGA. This CDR3 has 16 residues. Here the CDR3 reads CASSRSHISNTGELFF. The CDR3 DNA follows: TGTGCCAGCAGTCGATCGCACATTTCGAACACCGGGGAGCTGTTTTTT.

This chain joins TRBV10-1 and TRBJ1-1, with D unclear. Between the trimmed V and J ends, which lost 7 bases and 0 bases, there was a span of 9 bases. CDR3 length: 13 residues. Germline-derived CDR1 and CDR2 are WNHNN and SYGVQD (reference sequence). The CDR3 DNA is TGCGCCAGCAATGCGGGTTTGAACACTGAAGCTTTCTTT. Translation gives CASNAGLNTEAFF.

This clone was picked up a small number of times. The genes are TRBV24-1 and TRBJ2-1; 8 bases are a match to TRBD2. From germline, CDR1 is KGHDR and CDR2 SFDVKD. The CDR3 contains 18 residues. V dropped 4 bases and J dropped 1; count of bases not matched to a gene: 11. Written as DNA, the CDR3 is TGTGCCACCAGTGAAGGGCGGGGGGAATTCGGGTCCTACAATGAGCAGTTCTTC. Translated: CATSEGRGEFGSYNEQFF.

This chain connects TRBV7-3 to TRBJ2-1, with TRBD1 matching 7 bases. CDR1 SGHTA and CDR2 FQGTGA come from the germline V gene. The CDR3 sequence is 15 residues long. V dropped 5 bases and J dropped 7; count of bases not matched to a gene: 11. This chain's CDR3 is CASSLRTGDSNEQFF. CDR3 DNA sequence: TGTGCCAGCAGCCTGAGGACAGGCGATTCGAATGAGCAGTTCTTC.

The V call is TRBV12-3 or TRBV12-4, the J call TRBJ1-3, with no clear D. Trimming removed 6 bases at V and 2 bases at J, with 2 bases between. CDR3 size: 11 residues. CDR3 nucleotide sequence: TGTGCCAGCAGCGCTGGAAACACCATATATTTT. It specifies CASSAGNTIYF.

As DNA, the CDR3 is TGTGCCAGCAGCTTGGAAAGGACAGCCGAGGTTCCTTTCTTT. It translates to CASSLERTAEVPFF. This rearrangement joins TRBV5-6 to TRBJ1-1; D is possibly TRBD1 (6 bases). V dropped 0 bases and J dropped 12 bases, with 18 bases sitting between them. The CDR3 consists of 14 residues. From germline, CDR1 is SGHDT and CDR2 YYEEEE.

This clone was observed once. The gene calls are TRBV5-1 and TRBJ1-1; a weak D match, TRBD1 (5 bases). Germline values: CDR1 SGHRS, CDR2 YFSETQ. Trimming pared 3 bases from V and 3 bases from J, leaving 9 bases between. The CDR3 runs 13 residues. The CDR3 DNA follows: TGCGCCAGCAGCTCTGGGGGGGACACTGAAGCTTTCTTT. Protein product: CASSSGGDTEAFF.

V usage is TRBV12-3 or TRBV12-4 and J usage is TRBJ2-2; D remains ambiguous. The CDR3 covers 12 residues. V was cut by 3 bases and J by 6 bases, with 5 bases left in between. This CDR3 reads CASSFGAGELFF. CDR3 bases: TGTGCCAGCAGTTTTGGAGCCGGGGAGCTGTTTTTT.

The J gene is TRBJ1-1, the V gene TRBV13; TRBD1 matches 7 bases. The CDR3 spans 15 residues. J gave up 2 bases and V 4 bases, and 7 bases lay outside the gene matches. Germline V gives CDR1 PRHDT, CDR2 FYEKMQ (reference sequence). CDR3 loop: CASSSTGARNTEAFF. CDR3 coding DNA: TGTGCCAGCAGCTCTACAGGGGCGAGAAACACTGAAGCTTTCTTT.